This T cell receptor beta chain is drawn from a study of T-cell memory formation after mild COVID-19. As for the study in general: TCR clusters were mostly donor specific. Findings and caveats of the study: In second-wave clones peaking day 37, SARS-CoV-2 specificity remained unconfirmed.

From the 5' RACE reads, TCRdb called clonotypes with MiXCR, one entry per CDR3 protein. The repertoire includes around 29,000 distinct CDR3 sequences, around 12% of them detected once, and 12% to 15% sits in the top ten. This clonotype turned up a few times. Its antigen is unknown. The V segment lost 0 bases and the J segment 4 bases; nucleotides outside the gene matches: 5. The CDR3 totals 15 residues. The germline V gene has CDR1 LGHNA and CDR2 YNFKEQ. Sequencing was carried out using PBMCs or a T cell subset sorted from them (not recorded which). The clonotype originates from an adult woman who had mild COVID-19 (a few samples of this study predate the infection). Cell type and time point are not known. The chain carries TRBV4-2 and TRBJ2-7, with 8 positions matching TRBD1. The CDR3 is CASSQEERTGYEQYF. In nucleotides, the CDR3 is TGTGCCAGCAGCCAAGAGGAACGGACAGGGTACGAGCAGTACTTC.